This TCR beta chain was obtained from a study of T-cell memory formation after mild COVID-19 (dated by TCRdb to the early 2020s). Some background on the complete study: TCR sequence clusters from the two donors were largely donor specific. In a couple of donors, T-cell clones that expanded and contracted after mild COVID-19 were tracked by sequencing TCRalpha and TCRbeta repertoires over time. The cohort was made up of two young adult volunteers, one female and one male, who were previously healthy.

The reads were generated on an Illumina NovaSeq 6000. TCRalpha and TCRbeta cDNA libraries were built by 5'RACE with constant-segment primers, adding sample barcodes and unique molecular identifiers. RNA was extracted from every sample with Trizol reagent. Libraries were amplified in two PCR steps, with a second sample barcode and Illumina TruSeq adapters added in the second step. The libraries were sequenced on an Illumina NovaSeq using 2 x 150 bp paired-end reads. The authors processed their data as follows. The reads were demultiplexed and collapsed into UMI-guided consensus sequences using migec v1.2.7. Using mixcr v2.1.11, UMI consensuses were aligned to TRA and TRB V and J templates and then assembled into clonotypes. Clonotypes were classified as expanded or contracted when called significant by both edgeR and NoisET, with noise models trained on biological replicates. For edgeR calls, a false discovery rate-adjusted p below 0.01 and a log2 fold-change threshold of 1 were applied. As an exploratory analysis of dynamics, PCA with hierarchical clustering was applied to max-normalized trajectories of the 1000 most abundant clonotypes. Each responding clone was given a CD4 or CD8 phenotype based on the CD4+ and CD8+ repertoires, which had been sequenced separately. TCRdb trimmed public reads at Q25 via fastp, called clones via MiXCR and kept in-frame beta chains. Rows with one shared CDR3 protein collapse into an entry with the most common genes and DNA. Here the V and J calls rest on TCRdb's processing, not on the authors' analysis. This sample comprises about 250,000 distinct CDR3 sequences, 15% of them detected only once. Over 2% of the sample comes from the top ten.

Ficoll-Paque density gradient centrifugation was the method used to isolate PBMCs. The cysteine opens and the phenylalanine closes a CDR3 of 14 amino acids. Only the CDR3 DNA stays, 42 bases, in frame from base 1. In the germline V gene, CDR1 corresponds to MDHEN and CDR2 to SYDVKM. Trimming removed 6 bases from V and 0 bases from J, leaving 9 bases between the germline ends. Broader findings and caveats from the paper: Only two mild cases were covered in the study, and larger cohorts including severe cases with pre-infection samples were considered necessary. The second-wave clones that peaked on day 37 were not confirmed to be SARS-CoV-2 specific. Some responding clones were detected in pre-infection memory, which suggested that pre-existing cross-reactive memory T cells had joined the SARS-CoV-2 response. Clones that contracted from day 15 to 85 showed balanced CD4/CD8 phenotypes, whereas a second wave of clones that expanded from day 15 to 37 leaned towards CD4+. Contracting CD4+ clones were found mainly in CM and EM memory subsets, while CD8+ clones were enriched in EMRA.

This clonotype was counted a few times. This clone's antigen is unknown. No clone much larger than this one lies a single base away; base qualities are absent. The receptor chain draws on TRBV28 and TRBJ2-1; too little of a D gene remains to name it. Sequencing was done on a sample of PBMCs or a T cell subset sorted from them (not recorded which). This receptor was identified in an adult woman who had mild COVID-19 (a few samples of this study predate the infection). The sample titles of this study are shuffled in the database, so cell type and time point are left out; the donor was told from shared clones. The CDR3 protein sequence reads: CASRWGTSYNEQFF. The nucleotides are TGTGCCAGCAGATGGGGTACCTCCTACAATGAGCAGTTCTTC. This CDR3, with the reference TRBV28 and TRBJ2-1 proteins standing in past its ends, gives the full variable domain DVKVTQSSRYLVKRTGEKVFLECVQDMDHENMFWYRQDPGLGLRLIYFSYDVKMKEKGDIPEGYSVSREKKERFSLILESASTNQTSMYLCASRWGTSYNEQFFGPGTRLTVL.